The sequence of this TCR beta chain was determined in a study of memory CD4+ T cells and cytomegalovirus serostatus (dated by TCRdb to the late 2010s). For context, the study as a whole: The 35 or so healthy Belgian adults in the cohort included 9 who were CMV seropositive and about 24 who were CMV seronegative. The study sequenced CD4+ memory TCRbeta repertoires of a Belgian cohort with known cytomegalovirus serostatus to replicate a published TCR-based CMV serostatus classifier.

Single viable CD3+CD4+CD8-CD45RO+ cells were sorted as memory CD4+ T cells on a FACSAria II. CMV serostatus was determined with a Roche Elecsys assay detecting serum IgG against CMV pp150, pp28, p38 and p52. After the samples were thawed, total CD4+ T cells were enriched through positive selection using CD4 magnetic microbeads. The samples came from a different study that was designed specifically to examine the CD4+ T cell memory repertoire. Peripheral blood mononuclear cells were isolated and cryopreserved according to standard operating procedures, and serum was stored at -80 degrees C. CD3-PerCP (BW264/56), CD4-APC (RPA-T4), CD45RO-PE (UCHT1) and CD8-Pacific Orange (3B5) antibodies were used for staining, and non-viable cells were excluded with Sytox blue. Study-wide conclusions, independent of this receptor: Only CD4+CD45RO+ memory cells were sequenced, in contrast to the original study, in which naive and memory CD4+ and CD8+ populations were covered. Among the 160 or so previously reported CMV-associated TCRbeta sequences, 60 to 70 showed up in the CD4+ memory repertoires, with each one found in between one and five individuals. On the Belgian cohort, the classifier built on the original framework reached a median bootstrapped AUC of about 0.95, with a 95% CI of 0.76-1.00. CMV serostatus prediction reached a median bootstrapped AUC of nearly 0.96 with the original framework and 0.91 with a US-trained random forest. The results were interpreted as suggesting that the CMV-associated TCR signature is largely present in the CD4+ memory repertoire.

On this clone itself: No cognate antigen has been identified for it. Base qualities are not at hand, and no much larger clone is one base apart.

Reading the germline V gene gives CDR1 SGHRS and CDR2 YFSETQ. CDR3 length: 16 amino acids, cysteine to phenylalanine. Only the CDR3 region is kept as DNA, spanning 48 bases read in frame from base 1. Trimming removed 1 base from V and 0 bases from J, leaving 10 bases between the germline ends. Genomic DNA was extracted from sorted cells with the Quick-DNA Microprep Kit. TCRbeta DNA was amplified with the immunoSEQ hsTCRbeta kit following the manufacturer's protocol. An Illumina MiSeq instrument was used to sequence the TCRbeta libraries. From the authors' description of their analysis: After out-of-frame sequences were removed, 2,204,828 distinct TCRbeta sequences remained, averaging approximately 67,000 per individual. Two values were used to score each individual: the count of fewer than 200 previously reported CMV-associated TCRbeta sequences and the total count of productive distinct TCRbeta sequences. A beta-binomial model was reimplemented in Python, and random forests from scikit-learn, run with default parameters, were trained on data from the US cohort. Classifier performance on the Belgian cohort was summarized as median AUC with percentile confidence intervals calculated over 10,000 bootstrap iterations. TCRdb stores this immuneACCESS table with in-frame sequences only. Part of the clones is absent; in the studies checked, under half of the shortfall reflects unresolved V genes, and no reason is known for the rest. V, J and clone size are those of that table, while D and trimming were read from the DNA. This sample comprises over 55,000 clones, roughly 80% of them detected only once. The ten biggest clones cover around 0.83% of the sample.

The clonotype originates from an adult in good health and CMV-seronegative. Rearrangement joined TRBV5-1 to TRBJ2-2; the D gene identity is not certain. Sequencing was carried out using memory CD4+ T cells from blood. DNA sequence: TGCGCCAGCAGCTTGAGTGGGCCCTCGAACACCGGGGAGCTGTTTTTT. Its protein product is CASSLSGPSNTGELFF.